This record looks at one T cell receptor beta chain sequence and its context. The antigen it recognizes is unknown. The data belong to a study of T cells expressing NK-cell markers (dated by TCRdb to 2019 to 2021). Regarding the complete study: In sorted CD3+CD56+NKG2C+, CD3+CD56+NKG2C- and CD3+CD56-NKG2C+ T-cell subsets from several donors, TCR beta-chain repertoires were profiled. Of the eight sequenced donors, seven were found to be HCMV-seropositive and one was found to be HCMV-seronegative. The eight sequenced donors were randomly selected healthy volunteers, three men and five women. The libraries were sequenced on Illumina HiSeq 2000/2500, MiSeq or NextSeq, producing 2 x 150 bp reads.

The research as a whole found: Whether the expanded NKG2C-expressing T cell clones were specific for HCMV antigens was left unclear. Those dominant clonotypes were again the most abundant among CD3+CD56-NKG2C+ cells in several donors, at about 28.3-65%. In several donors, the dominant CD3+CD56+NKG2C+ clonotypes were found to rank among the top 10 CD8+ clonotypes and to make up about 1.0-7.5% of CD8+ T cells.

TCRdb records Illumina HiSeq 2000 as the sequencer. TCR beta cDNA libraries were prepared using 5'RACE template switching, which introduced a universal primer site and unique molecular identifiers. cDNA synthesis was primed from the TCR beta constant segment, followed by two successive PCR amplification steps. Per the original workflow: MIGEC was used to demultiplex reads and group the reads by UMI, and MiTCR was used to assemble and quantify clonotypes. To exclude erroneous sequences, any TCR cDNA sequence not supported by at least two reads was discarded. The tcR package was used for downstream repertoire analysis, and clonotypes were matched between fractions using CDR3 nucleotide sequence together with V segment. VDJmatch was used to annotate antigen specificity against VDJdb, with one amino acid substitution in CDR3 allowed. TCRdb reprocessed the reads, so every CDR3 protein sequence counts as one entry and DNA is not shown. The V and J calls and clone size are TCRdb's, not the authors'. The sample's table covers under 600,000 distinct CDR3 sequences. Of the sample, over 1.1% is held by the ten largest clones.

To determine HCMV serostatus, a commercial ELISA kit was used to detect HCMV-specific IgG in serum. Peripheral blood mononuclear cells were isolated from blood by Ficoll density gradient centrifugation. The CDR3 sequence holds 16 residues, the cysteine and phenylalanine included. The entry carries no DNA sequence. As encoded in the germline V gene, CDR1 is SGHDT while CDR2 is YYEEEE. The sequence links TRBV5-6 to TRBJ1-3; TCRdb selects TRBD1, and the lack of DNA leaves this call unchecked. The sequence was obtained from a woman in her forties or fifties in good health. Donor details come from another sample of the same person, matched by shared clones. The sample comprised blood T cells: a sorted CD56 or NKG2C T cell subset, CD4+ or CD8+ T cells, or bulk PBMC T cells (not recorded which). The CDR3 reads as follows: CASSFRGPYSGNTIYF.